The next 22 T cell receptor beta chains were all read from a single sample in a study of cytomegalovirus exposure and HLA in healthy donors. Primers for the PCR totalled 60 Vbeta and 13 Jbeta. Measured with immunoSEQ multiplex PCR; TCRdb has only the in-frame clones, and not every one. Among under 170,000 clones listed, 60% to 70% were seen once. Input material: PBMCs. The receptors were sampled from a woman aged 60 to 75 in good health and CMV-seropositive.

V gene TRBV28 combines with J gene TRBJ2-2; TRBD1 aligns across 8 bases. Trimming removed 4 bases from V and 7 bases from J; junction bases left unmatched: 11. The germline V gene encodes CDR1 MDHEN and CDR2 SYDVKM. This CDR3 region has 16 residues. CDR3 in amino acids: CASSSTGQDGIGELFF. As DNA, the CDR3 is TGTGCCAGCAGTTCTACGGGACAGGATGGAATCGGGGAGCTGTTTTTT. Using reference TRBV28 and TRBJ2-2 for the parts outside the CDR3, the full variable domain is DVKVTQSSRYLVKRTGEKVFLECVQDMDHENMFWYRQDPGLGLRLIYFSYDVKMKEKGDIPEGYSVSREKKERFSLILESASTNQTSMYLCASSSTGQDGIGELFFGEGSRLTVL.

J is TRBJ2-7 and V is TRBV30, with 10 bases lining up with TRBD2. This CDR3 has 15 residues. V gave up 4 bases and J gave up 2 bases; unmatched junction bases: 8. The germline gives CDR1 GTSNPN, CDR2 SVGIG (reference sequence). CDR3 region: CAWTPSGSGTYEQYF. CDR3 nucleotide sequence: TGTGCCTGGACCCCTAGCGGGAGTGGGACCTACGAGCAGTACTTC.

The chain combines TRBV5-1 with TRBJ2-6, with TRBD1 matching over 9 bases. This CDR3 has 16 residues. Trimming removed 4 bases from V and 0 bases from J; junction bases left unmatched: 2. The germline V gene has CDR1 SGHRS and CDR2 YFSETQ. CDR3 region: CASSGTGISGANVLTF. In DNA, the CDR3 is TGCGCCAGCAGCGGGACAGGGATCTCTGGGGCCAACGTCCTGACTTTC.

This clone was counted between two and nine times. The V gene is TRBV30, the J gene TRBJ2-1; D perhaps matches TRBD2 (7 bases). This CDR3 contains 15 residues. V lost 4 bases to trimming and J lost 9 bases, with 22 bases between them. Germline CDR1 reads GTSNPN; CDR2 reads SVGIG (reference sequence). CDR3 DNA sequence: TGTGCCTGGACCAAGGCGGGGGCGTTATCTTCTGAGCAGTTCTTC. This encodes CAWTKAGALSSEQFF.

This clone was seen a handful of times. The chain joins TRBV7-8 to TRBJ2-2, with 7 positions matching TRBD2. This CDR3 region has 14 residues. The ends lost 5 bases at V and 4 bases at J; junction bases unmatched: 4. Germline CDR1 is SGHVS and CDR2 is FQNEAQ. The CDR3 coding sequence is TGTGCCAGCAGCGTCGGACTAGGCACCGGGGAGCTGTTTTTT. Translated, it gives CASSVGLGTGELFF.

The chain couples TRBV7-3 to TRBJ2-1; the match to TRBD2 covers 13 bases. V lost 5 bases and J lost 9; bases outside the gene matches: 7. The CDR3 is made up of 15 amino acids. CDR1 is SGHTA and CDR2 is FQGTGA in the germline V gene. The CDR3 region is CASSPGLAGEVEQFF. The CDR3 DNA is TGTGCCAGCAGCCCCGGACTAGCGGGAGAGGTTGAGCAGTTCTTC.

The CDR3 nucleotides are TGTGCCAGCAGTACCGGGACAGGGGTCGACGAGCAGTACTTC. Translated: CASSTGTGVDEQYF. The chain carries TRBV4-2 and TRBJ2-5; the match to TRBD1 covers 10 bases. Gene TRBJ2-7 matches the end of the DNA better, so the J call may be wrong. CDR1 is LGHNA, CDR2 YNFKEQ, per germline. CDR3 length equals 14 residues.

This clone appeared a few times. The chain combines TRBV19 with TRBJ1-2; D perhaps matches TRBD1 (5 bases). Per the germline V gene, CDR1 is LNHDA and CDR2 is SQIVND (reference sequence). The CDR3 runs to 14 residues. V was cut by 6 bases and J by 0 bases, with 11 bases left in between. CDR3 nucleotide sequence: TGTGCCAGTAGCCCGGCAGGGACTAACTATGGCTACACCTTC. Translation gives CASSPAGTNYGYTF. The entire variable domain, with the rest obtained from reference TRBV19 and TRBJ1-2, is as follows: DGGITQSPKYLFRKEGQNVTLSCEQNLNHDAMYWYRQDPGQGLRLIYYSQIVNDFQKGDIAEGYSVSREKKESFPLTVTSAQKNPTAFYLCASSPAGTNYGYTFGSGTRLTVV.

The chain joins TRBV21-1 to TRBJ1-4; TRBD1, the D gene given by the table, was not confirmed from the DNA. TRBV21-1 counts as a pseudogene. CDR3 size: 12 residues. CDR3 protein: CAGGQGREKLFF. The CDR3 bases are TGTGCCGGTGGACAGGGTCGGGAAAAACTGTTTTTT.

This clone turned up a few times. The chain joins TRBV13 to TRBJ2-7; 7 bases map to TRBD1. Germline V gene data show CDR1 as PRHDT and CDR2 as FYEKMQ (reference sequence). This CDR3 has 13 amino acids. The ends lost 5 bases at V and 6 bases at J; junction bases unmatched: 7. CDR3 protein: CASSETGRLEQYF. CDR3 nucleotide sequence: TGTGCCAGCAGCGAGACAGGGCGCCTCGAGCAGTACTTC. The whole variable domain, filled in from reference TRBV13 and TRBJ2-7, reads AAGVIQSPRHLIKEKRETATLKCYPIPRHDTVYWYQQGPGQDPQFLISFYEKMQSDKGSIPDRFSAQQFSDYHSELNMSSLELGDSALYFCASSETGRLEQYFGPGTRLTVT.

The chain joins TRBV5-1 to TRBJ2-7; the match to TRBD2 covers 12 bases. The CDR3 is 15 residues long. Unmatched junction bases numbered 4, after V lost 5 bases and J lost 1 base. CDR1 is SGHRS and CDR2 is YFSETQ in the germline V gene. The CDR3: CASRPGTSGSYEQYF. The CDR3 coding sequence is TGCGCCAGCAGGCCCGGGACTAGCGGGTCCTACGAGCAGTACTTC. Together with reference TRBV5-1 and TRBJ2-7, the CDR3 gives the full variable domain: KAGVTQTPRYLIKTRGQQVTLSCSPISGHRSVSWYQQTPGQGLQFLFEYFSETQRNKGNFPGRFSGRQFSNSRSEMNVSTLELGDSALYLCASRPGTSGSYEQYFGPGTRLTVT.

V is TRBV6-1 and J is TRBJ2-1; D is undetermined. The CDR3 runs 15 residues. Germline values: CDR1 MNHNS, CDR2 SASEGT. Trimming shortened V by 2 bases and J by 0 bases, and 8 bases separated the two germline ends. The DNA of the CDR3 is TGTGCCAGCAGTGAACGTCTTAGCTCCTACAATGAGCAGTTCTTC. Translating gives CASSERLSSYNEQFF.

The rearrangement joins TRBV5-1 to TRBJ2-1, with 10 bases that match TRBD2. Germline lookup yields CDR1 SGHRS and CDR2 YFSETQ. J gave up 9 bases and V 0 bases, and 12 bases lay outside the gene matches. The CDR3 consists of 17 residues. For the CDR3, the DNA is TGCGCCAGCAGCTTGGAGCTAGCGGGAGCCCTCTTCTCTGAGCAGTTCTTC. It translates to CASSLELAGALFSEQFF.

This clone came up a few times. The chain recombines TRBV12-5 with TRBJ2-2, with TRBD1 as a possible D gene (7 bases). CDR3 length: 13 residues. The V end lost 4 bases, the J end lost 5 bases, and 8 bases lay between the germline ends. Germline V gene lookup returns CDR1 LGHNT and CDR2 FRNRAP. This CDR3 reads CASGSGGTGELFF. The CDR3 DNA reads TGTGCTAGTGGTTCAGGGGGGACCGGGGAGCTGTTTTTT.

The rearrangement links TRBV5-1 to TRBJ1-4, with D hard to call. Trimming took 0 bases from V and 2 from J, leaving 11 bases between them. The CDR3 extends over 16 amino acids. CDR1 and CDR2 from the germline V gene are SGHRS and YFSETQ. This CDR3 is CASSLGRGFTNEKLFF. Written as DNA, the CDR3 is TGCGCCAGCAGCTTGGGTCGGGGATTCACTAATGAAAAACTGTTTTTT.

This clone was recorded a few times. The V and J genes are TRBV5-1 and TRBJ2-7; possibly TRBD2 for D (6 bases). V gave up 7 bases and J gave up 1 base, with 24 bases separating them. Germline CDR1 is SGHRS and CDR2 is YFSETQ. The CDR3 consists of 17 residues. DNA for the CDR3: TGCGCCAGCTCCCACGGAGTAGCGGCATCATATTCCTACGAGCAGTACTTC. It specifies CASSHGVAASYSYEQYF.

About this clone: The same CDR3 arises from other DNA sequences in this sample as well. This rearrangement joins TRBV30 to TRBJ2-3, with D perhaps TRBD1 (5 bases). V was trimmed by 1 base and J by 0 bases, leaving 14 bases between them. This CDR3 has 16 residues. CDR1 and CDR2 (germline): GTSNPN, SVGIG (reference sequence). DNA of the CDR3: TGTGCCTGGAGTGGGCAGGGCTTCCCTAGCACAGATACGCAGTATTTT. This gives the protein CAWSGQGFPSTDTQYF.

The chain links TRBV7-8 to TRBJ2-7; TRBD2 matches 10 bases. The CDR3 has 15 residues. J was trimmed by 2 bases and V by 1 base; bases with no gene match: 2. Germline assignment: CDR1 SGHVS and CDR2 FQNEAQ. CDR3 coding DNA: TGTGCCAGCAGCTTAGGGACTAGCGGAACCTACGAGCAGTACTTC. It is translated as CASSLGTSGTYEQYF. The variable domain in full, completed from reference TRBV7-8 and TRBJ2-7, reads GAGVSQSPRYKVAKRGQDVALRCDPISGHVSLFWYQQALGQGPEFLTYFQNEAQLDKSGLPSDRFFAERPEGSVSTLKIQRTQQEDSAVYLCASSLGTSGTYEQYFGPGTRLTVT.

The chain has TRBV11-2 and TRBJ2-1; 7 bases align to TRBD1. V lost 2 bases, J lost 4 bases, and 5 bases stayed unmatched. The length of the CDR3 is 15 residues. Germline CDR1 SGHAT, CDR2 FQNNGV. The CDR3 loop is CASSLTTGEYNEQFF. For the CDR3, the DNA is TGTGCCAGCAGCTTAACAACAGGGGAATACAATGAGCAGTTCTTC.

The CDR3 region has the DNA TGTGCCAGCAGCTTGGAAGGGAGGGACGGAGAGACCCAGTACTTC. Residues: CASSLEGRDGETQYF. The chain is built from TRBV5-8 and TRBJ2-5; 7 bases align to TRBD2. Germline loops: CDR1 SGHTS, CDR2 YDEGEE. This CDR3 contains 15 residues. V gave up 0 bases and J gave up 4 bases; unmatched junction bases: 6.

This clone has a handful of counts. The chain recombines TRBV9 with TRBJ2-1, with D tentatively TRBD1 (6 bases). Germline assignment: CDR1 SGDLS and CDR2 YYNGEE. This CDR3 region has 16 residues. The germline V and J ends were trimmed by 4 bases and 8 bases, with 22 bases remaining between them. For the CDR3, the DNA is TGTGCCAGCAGCCCCGAAGGACAGTGGCAGCACTATGAGCAGTTCTTC. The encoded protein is CASSPEGQWQHYEQFF.

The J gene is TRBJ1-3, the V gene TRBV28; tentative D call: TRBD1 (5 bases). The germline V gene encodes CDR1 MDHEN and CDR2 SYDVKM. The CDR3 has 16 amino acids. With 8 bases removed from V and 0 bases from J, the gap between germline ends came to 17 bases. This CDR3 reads CASHRSPGDSGNTIYF. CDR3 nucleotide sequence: TGTGCCAGCCACCGATCCCCGGGGGACTCTGGAAACACCATATATTTT.